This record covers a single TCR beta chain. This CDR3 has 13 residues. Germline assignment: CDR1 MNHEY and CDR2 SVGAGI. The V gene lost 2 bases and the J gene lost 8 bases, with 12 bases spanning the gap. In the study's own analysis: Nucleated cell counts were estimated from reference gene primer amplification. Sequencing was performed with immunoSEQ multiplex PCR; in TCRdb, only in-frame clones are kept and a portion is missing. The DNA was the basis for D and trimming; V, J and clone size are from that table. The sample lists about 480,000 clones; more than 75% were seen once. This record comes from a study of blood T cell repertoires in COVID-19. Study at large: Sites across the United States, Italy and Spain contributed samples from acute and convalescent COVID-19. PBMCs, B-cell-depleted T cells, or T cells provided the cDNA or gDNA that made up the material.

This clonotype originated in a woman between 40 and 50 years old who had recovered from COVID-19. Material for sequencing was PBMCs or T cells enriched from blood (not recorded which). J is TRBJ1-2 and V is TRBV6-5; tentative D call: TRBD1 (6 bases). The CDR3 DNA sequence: TGTGCCAGCAGTTACCTACAGGGAAGGGGCTACACCTTC. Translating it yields CASSYLQGRGYTF.